This T cell receptor (beta chain) was sequenced in a study of CD8 T cells in Susac syndrome. cDNA came from approximately 0.5 to 1 ug RNA primed by random hexamers. TCRdb ran MiXCR on the immunoSEQ multiplex PCR reads and lists one entry per CDR3 protein. The table has 150,000 or so distinct CDR3 sequences, 85% to 95% seen once. Patients with Susac syndrome met diagnostic criteria that were recently defined for definite or probable disease. TEMRA cells were FACS-enriched, and CD8+ and CD4+ T cells were isolated negatively. Germline-derived CDR1 and CDR2 are SNHLY and FYNNEI. This CDR3 spans 15 amino acids. V lost 10 bases, J lost 5 bases, and 21 bases lay in between.

This sequence originates from a human donor with Susac syndrome. The rearrangement joins TRBV2 to TRBJ2-1; D not certain. Sequenced sample: CD4+ T cells from PBMCs. CDR3 nucleotide sequence: TGTGCCACCAAGTGGATGCTATTAGAGGACAATGAGCAGTTCTTC. Its translation is CATKWMLLEDNEQFF.